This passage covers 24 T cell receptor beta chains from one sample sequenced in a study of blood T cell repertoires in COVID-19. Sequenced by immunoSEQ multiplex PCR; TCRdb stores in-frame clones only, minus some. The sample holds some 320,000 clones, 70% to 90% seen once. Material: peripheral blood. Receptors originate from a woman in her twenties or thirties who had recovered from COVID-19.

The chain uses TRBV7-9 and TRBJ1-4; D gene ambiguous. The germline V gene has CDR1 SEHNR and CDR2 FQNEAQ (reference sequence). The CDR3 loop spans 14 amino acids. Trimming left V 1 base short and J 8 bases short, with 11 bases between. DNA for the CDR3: TGTGCCAGCAGCTTAGGGGCGGAGGTAGAAAAACTGTTTTTT. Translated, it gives CASSLGAEVEKLFF.

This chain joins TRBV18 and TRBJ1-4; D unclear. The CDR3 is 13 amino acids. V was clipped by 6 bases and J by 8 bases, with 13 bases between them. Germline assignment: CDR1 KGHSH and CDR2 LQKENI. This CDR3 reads CASSTAVEEKLFF. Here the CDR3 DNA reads TGTGCCAGCTCCACAGCGGTTGAGGAAAAACTGTTTTTT.

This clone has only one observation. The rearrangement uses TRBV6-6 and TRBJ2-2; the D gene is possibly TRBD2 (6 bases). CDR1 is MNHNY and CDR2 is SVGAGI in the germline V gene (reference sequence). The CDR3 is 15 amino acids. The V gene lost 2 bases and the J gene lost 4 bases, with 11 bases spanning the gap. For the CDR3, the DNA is TGTGCCAGCAGTTACGGGCGGGACTTCACCGGGGAGCTGTTTTTT. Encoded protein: CASSYGRDFTGELFF.

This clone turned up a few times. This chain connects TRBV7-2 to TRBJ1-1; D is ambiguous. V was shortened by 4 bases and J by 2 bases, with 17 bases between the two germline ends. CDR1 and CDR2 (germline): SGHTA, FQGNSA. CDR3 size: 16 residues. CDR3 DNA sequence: TGTGCCAGCAGCTCCAGGTCCTTGGCGGGAAACACTGAAGCTTTCTTT. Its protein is CASSSRSLAGNTEAFF. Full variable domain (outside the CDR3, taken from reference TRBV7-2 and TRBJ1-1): GAGVSQSPSNKVTEKGKDVELRCDPISGHTALYWYRQSLGQGLEFLIYFQGNSAPDKSGLPSDRFSAERTGGSVSTLTIQRTQQEDSAVYLCASSSRSLAGNTEAFFGQGTRLTVV.

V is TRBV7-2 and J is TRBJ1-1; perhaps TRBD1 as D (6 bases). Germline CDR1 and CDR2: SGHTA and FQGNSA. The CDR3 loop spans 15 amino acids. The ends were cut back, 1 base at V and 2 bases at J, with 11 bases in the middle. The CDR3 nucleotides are TGTGCCAGCAGCTTAGACCCGGGGACAAACACTGAAGCTTTCTTT. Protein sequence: CASSLDPGTNTEAFF.

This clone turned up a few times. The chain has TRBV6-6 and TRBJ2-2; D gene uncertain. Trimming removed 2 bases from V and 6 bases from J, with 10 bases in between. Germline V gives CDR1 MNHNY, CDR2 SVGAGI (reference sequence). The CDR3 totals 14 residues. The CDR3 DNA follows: TGTGCCAGCAGTTACCTTGCGGAGCCCGGGGAGCTGTTTTTT. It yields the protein CASSYLAEPGELFF.

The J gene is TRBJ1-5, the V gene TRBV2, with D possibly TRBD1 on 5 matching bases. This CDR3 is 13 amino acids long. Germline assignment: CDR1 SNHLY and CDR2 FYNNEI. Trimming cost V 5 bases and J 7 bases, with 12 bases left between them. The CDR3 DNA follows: TGTGCCAGCAGTCGGACAAGAGACCAGCCCCAGCATTTT. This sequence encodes CASSRTRDQPQHF.

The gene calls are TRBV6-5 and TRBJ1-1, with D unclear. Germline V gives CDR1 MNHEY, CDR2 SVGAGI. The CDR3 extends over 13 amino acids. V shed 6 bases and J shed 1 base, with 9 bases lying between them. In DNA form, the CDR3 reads TGTGCCAGCAGACTAGGGTGGAACACTGAAGCTTTCTTT. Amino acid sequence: CASRLGWNTEAFF.

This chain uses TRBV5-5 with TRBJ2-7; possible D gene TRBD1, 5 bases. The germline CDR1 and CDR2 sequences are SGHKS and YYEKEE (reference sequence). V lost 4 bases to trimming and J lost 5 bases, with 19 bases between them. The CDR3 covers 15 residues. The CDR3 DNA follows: TGTGCCAGCAGCGCAACTACAGGATCTTTTGACGAGCAGTACTTC. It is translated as CASSATTGSFDEQYF.

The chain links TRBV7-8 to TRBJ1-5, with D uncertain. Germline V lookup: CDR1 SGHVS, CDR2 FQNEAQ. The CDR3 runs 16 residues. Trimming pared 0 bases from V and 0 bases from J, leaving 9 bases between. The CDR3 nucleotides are TGTGCCAGCAGCTTAGCGTCAAGCCATAGCAATCAGCCCCAGCATTTT. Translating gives CASSLASSHSNQPQHF.

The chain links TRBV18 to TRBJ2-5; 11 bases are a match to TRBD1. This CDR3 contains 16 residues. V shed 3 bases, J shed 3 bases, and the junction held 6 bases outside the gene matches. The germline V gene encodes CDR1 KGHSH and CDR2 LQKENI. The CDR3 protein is CASSPDRGHGEETQYF. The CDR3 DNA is TGTGCCAGCTCACCGGACAGGGGGCATGGGGAAGAGACCCAGTACTTC.

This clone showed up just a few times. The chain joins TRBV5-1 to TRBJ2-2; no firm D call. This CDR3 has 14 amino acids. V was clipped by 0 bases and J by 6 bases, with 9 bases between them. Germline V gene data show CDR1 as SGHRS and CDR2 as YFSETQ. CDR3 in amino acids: CASSLDTVSGELFF. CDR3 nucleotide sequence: TGCGCCAGCAGCTTGGATACAGTCTCCGGGGAGCTGTTTTTT.

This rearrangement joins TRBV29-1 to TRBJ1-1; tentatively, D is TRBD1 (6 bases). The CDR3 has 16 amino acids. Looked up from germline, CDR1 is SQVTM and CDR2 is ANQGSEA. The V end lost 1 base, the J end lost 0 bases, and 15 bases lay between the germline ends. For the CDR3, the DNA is TGCAGCGTTGAAGTTTTAGCAGGGGCCCTGAACACTGAAGCTTTCTTT. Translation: CSVEVLAGALNTEAFF.

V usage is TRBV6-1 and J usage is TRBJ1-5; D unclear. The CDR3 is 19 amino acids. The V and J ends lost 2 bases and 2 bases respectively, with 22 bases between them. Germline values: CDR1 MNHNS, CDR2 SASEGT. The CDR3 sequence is CASSEQGQTLYGGNQPQHF. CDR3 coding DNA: TGTGCCAGCAGTGAACAAGGTCAAACACTGTACGGGGGCAATCAGCCCCAGCATTTT.

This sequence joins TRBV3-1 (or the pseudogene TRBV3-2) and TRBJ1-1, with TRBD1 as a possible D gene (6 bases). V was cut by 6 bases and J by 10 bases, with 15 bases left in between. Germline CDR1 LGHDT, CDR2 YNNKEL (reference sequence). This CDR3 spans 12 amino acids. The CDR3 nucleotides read TGTGCCAGCAGAGAACGGGGAGGGGGAGCTTTCTTT. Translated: CASRERGGGAFF.

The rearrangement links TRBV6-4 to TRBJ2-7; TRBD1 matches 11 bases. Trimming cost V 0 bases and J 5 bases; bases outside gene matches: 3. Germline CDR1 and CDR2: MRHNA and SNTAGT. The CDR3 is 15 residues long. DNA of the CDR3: TGTGCCAGCAGTGACTCAGGACAGGGGGCGAACGAGCAGTACTTC. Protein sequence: CASSDSGQGANEQYF.

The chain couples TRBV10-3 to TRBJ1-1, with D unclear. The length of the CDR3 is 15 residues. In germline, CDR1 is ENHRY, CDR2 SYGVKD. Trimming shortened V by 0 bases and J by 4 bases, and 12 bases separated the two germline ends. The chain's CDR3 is CAISESDILRTEAFF. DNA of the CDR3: TGTGCCATCAGTGAGTCAGATATTTTGCGCACTGAAGCTTTCTTT.

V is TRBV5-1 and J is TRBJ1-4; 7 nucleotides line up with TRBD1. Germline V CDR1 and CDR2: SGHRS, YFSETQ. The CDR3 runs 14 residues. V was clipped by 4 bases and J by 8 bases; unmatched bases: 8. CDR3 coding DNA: TGCGCCAGCAGCGACGACAGGGTTGCGGAAAAACTGTTTTTT. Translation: CASSDDRVAEKLFF. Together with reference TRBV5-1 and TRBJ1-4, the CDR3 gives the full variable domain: KAGVTQTPRYLIKTRGQQVTLSCSPISGHRSVSWYQQTPGQGLQFLFEYFSETQRNKGNFPGRFSGRQFSNSRSEMNVSTLELGDSALYLCASSDDRVAEKLFFGSGTQLSVL.

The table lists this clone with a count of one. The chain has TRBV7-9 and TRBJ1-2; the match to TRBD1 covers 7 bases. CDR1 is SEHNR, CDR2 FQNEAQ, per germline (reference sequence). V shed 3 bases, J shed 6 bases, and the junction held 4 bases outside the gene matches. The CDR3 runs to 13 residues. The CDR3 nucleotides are TGTGCCAGCAGCTTCGACAGGGAGAATGGCTACACCTTC. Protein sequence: CASSFDRENGYTF.

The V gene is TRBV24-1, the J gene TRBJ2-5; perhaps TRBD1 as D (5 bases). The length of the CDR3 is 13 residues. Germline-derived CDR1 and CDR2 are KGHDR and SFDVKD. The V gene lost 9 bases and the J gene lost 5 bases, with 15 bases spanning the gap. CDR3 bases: TGTGCCACCGGATTGGGGCCTACGGAGACCCAGTACTTC. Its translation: CATGLGPTETQYF.

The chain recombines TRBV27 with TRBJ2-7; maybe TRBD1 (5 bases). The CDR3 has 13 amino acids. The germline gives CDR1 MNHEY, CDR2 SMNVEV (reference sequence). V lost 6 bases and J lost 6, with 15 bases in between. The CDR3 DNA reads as TGTGCCAGCAGCCTAACAGGCACGGGCGAGCAGTACTTC. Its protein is CASSLTGTGEQYF.

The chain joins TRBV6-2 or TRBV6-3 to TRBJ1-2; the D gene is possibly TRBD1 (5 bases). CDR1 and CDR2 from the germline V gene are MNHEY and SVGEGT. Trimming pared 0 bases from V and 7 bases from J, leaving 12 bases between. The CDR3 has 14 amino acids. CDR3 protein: CASSYSPQGSGYTF. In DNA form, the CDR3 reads TGTGCCAGCAGTTACTCACCGCAGGGTAGTGGCTACACCTTC.

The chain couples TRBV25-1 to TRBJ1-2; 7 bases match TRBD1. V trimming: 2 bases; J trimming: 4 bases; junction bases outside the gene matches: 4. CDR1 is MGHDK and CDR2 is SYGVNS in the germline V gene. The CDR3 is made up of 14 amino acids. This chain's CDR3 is CASSEGGGGYGYTF. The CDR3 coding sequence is TGTGCCAGCAGTGAAGGAGGGGGCGGCTATGGCTACACCTTC.

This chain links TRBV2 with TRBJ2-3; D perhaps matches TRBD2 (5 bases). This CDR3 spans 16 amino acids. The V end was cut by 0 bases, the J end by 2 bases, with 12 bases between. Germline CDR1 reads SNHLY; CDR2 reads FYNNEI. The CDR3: CASSEAGGLYTDTQYF. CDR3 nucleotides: TGTGCCAGCAGTGAAGCGGGCGGACTTTACACAGATACGCAGTATTTT.